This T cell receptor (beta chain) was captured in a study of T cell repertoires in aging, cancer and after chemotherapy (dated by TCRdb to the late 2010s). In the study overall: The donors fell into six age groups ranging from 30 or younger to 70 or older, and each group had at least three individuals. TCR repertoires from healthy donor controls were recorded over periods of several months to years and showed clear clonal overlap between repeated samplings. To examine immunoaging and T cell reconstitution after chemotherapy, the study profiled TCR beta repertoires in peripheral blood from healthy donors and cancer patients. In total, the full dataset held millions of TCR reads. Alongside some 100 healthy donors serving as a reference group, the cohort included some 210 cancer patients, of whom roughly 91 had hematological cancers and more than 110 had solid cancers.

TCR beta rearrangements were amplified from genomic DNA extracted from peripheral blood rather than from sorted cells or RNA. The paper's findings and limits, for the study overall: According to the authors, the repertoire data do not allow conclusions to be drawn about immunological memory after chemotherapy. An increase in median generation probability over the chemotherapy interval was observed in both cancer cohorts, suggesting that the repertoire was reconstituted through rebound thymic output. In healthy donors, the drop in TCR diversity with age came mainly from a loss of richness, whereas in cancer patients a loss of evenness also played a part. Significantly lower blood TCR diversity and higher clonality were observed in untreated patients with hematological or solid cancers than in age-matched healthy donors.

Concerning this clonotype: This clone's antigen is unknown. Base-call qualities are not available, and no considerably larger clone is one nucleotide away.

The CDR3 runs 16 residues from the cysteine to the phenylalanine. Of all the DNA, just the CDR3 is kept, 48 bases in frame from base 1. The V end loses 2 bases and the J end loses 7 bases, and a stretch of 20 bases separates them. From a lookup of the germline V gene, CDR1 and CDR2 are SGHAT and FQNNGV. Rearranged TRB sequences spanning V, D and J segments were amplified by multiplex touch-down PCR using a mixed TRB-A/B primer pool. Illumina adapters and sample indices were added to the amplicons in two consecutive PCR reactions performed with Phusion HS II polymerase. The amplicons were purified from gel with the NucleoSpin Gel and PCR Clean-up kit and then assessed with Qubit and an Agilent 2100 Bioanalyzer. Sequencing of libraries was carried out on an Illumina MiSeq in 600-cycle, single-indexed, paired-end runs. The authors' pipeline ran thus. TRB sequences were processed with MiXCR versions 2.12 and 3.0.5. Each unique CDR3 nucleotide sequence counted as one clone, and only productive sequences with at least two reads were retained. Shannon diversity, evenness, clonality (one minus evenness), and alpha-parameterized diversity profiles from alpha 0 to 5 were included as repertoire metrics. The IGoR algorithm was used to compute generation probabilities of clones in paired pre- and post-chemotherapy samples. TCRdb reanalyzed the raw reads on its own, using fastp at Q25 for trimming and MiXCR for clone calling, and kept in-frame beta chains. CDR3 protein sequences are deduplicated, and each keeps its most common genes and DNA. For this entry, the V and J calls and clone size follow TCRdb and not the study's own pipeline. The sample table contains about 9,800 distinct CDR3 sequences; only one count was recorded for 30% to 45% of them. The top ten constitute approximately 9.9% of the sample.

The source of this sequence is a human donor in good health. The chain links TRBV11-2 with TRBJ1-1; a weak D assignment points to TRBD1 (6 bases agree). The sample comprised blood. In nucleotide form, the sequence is TGTGCCAGCAGCTTACAGGGGCCCACCCCCATCTTTGAAGCTTTCTTT. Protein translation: CASSLQGPTPIFEAFF.